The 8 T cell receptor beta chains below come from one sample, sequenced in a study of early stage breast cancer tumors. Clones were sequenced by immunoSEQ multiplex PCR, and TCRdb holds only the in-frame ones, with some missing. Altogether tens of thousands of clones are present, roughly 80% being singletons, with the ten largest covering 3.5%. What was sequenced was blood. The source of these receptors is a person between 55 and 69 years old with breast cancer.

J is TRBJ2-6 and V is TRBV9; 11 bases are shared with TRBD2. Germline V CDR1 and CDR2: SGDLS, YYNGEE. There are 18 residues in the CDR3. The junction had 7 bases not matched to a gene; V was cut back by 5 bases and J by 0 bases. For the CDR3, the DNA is TGTGCCAGCAGTGCGACTAGCGGGGCCCACTCTGGGGCCAACGTCCTGACTTTC. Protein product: CASSATSGAHSGANVLTF.

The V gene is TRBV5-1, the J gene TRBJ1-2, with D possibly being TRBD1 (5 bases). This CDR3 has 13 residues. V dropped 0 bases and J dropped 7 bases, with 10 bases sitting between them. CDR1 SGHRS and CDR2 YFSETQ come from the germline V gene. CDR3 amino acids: CASSLEGRGGYTF. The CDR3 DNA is TGCGCCAGCAGCTTGGAAGGGAGGGGTGGCTACACCTTC.

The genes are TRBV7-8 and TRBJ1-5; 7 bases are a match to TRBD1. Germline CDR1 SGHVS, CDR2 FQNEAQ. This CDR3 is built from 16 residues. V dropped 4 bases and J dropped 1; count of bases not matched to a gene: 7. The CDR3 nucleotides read TGTGCCAGCAGCTCAACCGGGACAGCCAGCAATCAGCCCCAGCATTTT. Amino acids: CASSSTGTASNQPQHF.

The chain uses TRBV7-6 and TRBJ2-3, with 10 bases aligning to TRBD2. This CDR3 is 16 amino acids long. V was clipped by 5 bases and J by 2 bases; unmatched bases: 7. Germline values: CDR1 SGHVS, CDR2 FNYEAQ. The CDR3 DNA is TGTGCCAGCAGCGGAGTAGCGGGGGGCCTCACAGATACGCAGTATTTT. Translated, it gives CASSGVAGGLTDTQYF.

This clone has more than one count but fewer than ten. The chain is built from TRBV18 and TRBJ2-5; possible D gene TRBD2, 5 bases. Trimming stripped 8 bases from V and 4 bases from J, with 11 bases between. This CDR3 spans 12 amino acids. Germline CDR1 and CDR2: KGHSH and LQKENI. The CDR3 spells CASHGGGETQYF. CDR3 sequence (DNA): TGTGCCAGCCATGGAGGAGGAGAGACCCAGTACTTC.

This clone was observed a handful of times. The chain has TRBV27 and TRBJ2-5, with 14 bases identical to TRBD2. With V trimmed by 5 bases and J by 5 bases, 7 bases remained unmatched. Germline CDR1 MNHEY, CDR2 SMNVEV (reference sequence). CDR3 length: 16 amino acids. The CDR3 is CASSPKGLAGVETQYF. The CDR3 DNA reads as TGTGCCAGCAGTCCGAAGGGACTAGCGGGAGTGGAGACCCAGTACTTC.

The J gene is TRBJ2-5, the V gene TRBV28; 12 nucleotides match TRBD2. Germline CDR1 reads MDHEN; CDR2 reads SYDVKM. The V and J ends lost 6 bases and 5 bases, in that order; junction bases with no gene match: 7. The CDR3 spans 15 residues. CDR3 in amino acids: CASRPASGRGETQYF. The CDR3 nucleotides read TGTGCCAGCAGACCCGCTAGCGGGAGGGGGGAGACCCAGTACTTC.

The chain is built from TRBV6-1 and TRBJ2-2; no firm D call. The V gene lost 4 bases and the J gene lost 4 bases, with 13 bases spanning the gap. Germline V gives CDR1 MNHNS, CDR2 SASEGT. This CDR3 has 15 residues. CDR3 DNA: TGTGCCAGCAGTGTATACTTGCCCAGCACCGGGGAGCTGTTTTTT. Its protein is CASSVYLPSTGELFF.